What follows is one T cell receptor (beta chain) and its context. The source of the sample is a study of blood T cell repertoires in COVID-19. Study in general: Some COVID-19 samples were acute and others convalescent; all came from the United States, Italy and Spain. The cDNA or gDNA used as material had been derived from T cells, B-cell-depleted T cells, or PBMCs.

Germline values: CDR1 SGHTA, CDR2 FQGNSA. The length of the CDR3 is 16 residues. The J segment lost 4 bases and the V segment lost 5 bases, leaving 10 bases of the junction unmatched. The authors' processing: Amplification of reference gene primers provided the estimated nucleated cell counts. Generated by immunoSEQ multiplex PCR, the TCRdb table keeps only in-frame clones and is missing some. The V and J calls and clone size are taken from that table; D and trimming were inferred from the DNA. The data hold about 180,000 clones, with around 83% observed a single time. V usage is TRBV7-2 and J usage is TRBJ2-1; 8 bases are a match to TRBD2. The receptor was isolated from a woman in her sixties or seventies with COVID-19, enrolled during active disease. The specimen sequenced was peripheral blood. This CDR3 reads CASSPQLAESYNEQFF. The CDR3 DNA is TGTGCCAGCAGCCCCCAACTAGCGGAGTCATACAATGAGCAGTTCTTC.